Described below is a single TCR beta chain sequence and its context. The data stem from a study of blood T cell repertoires in COVID-19. With 2 bases removed from V and 14 bases from J, the gap between germline ends came to 9 bases. CDR3 length equals 11 residues. The V gene's germline CDR1 is MNHNS and CDR2 SASEGT. Sequenced by immunoSEQ multiplex PCR; TCRdb stores in-frame clones only, minus some. The sample yields 270,000 or so clones, approximately 90% seen once. Source material: PBMCs or T cells enriched from blood (not recorded which). This TCR derives from a man in his forties who had been exposed to COVID-19. The chain joins TRBV6-1 to TRBJ2-2, with a possible D match to TRBD2 (6 bases). The CDR3 here is CASSEFGGLFF. CDR3 nucleotide sequence: TGTGCCAGCAGTGAATTCGGGGGTCTGTTTTTT.